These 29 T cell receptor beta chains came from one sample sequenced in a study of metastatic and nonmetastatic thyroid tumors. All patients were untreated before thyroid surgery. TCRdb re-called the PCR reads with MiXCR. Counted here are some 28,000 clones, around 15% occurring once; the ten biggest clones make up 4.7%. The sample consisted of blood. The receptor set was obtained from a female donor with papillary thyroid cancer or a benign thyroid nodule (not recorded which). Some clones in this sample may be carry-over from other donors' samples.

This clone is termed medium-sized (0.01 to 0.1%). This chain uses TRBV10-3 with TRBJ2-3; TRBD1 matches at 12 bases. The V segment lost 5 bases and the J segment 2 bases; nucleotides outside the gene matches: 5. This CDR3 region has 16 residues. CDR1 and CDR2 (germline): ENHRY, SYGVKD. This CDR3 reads CAISLGTGGSTDTQYF. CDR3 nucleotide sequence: TGTGCCATCAGTCTGGGGACAGGGGGCTCCACAGATACGCAGTATTTT.

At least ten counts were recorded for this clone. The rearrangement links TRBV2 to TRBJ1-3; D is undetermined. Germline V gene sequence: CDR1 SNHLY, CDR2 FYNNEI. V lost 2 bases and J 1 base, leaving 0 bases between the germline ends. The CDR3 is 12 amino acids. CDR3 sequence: CASSESGNTIYF. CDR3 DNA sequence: TGTGCCAGCAGTGAATCTGGAAACACCATATATTTT.

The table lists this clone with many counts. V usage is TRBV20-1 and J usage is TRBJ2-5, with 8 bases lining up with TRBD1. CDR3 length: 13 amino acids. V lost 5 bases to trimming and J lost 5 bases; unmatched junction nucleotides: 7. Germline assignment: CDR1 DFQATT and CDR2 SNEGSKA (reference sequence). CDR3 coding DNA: TGCAGTGCTCCGACAGGGGTGGGGGAGACCCAGTACTTC. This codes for CSAPTGVGETQYF.

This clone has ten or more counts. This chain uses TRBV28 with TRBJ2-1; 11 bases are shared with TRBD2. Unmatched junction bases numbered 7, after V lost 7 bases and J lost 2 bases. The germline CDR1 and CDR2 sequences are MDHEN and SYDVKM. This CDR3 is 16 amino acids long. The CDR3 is CASTQTSGAAYNEQFF. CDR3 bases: TGTGCCAGCACCCAGACTAGCGGGGCCGCCTACAATGAGCAGTTCTTC.

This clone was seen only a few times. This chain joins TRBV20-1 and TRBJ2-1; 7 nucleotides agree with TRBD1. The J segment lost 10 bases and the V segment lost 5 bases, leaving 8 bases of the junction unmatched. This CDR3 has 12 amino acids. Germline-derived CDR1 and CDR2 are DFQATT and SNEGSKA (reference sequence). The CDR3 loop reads CSASRQGREQFF. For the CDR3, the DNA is TGCAGTGCTTCCAGACAGGGCAGGGAGCAGTTCTTC.

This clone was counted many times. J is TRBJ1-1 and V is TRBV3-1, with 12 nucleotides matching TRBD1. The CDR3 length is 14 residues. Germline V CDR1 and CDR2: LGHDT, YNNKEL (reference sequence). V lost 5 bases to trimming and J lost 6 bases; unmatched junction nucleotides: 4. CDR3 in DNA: TGTGCCAGCAGCGAGGGGGACAGGGGGCCTGAAGCTTTCTTT. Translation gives CASSEGDRGPEAFF.

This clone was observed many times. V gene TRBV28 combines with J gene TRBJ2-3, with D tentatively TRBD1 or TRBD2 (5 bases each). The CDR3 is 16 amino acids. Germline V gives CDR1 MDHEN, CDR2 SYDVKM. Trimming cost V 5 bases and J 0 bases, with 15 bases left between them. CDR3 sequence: CASSPSGGSSTDTQYF. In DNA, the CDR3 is TGTGCCAGCAGTCCCTCTGGGGGATCCAGCACAGATACGCAGTATTTT.

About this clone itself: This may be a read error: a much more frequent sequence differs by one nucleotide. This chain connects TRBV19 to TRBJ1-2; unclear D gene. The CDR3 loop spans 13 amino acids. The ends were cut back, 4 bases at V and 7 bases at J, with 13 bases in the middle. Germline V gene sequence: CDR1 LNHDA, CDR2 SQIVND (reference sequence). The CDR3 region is CASSSQEAGGYTF. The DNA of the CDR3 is TGTGCCAGTAGTAGCCAGGAGGCGGGTGGCTACACCTTC.

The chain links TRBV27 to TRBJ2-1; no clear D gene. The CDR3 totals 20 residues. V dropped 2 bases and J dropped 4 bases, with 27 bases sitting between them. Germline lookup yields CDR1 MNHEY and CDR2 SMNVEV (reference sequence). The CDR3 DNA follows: TGTGCCAGCAGTTTAAGGGCCAGCCGTCGGACGGACCCTGGTTACAATGAGCAGTTCTTC. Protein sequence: CASSLRASRRTDPGYNEQFF.

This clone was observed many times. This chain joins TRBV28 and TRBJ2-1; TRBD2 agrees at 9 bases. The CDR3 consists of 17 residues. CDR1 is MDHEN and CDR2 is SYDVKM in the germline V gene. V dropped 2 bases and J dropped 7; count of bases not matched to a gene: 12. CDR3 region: CASSLKRSSGTTNEQFF. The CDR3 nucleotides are TGTGCCAGCAGTTTAAAGAGGTCTAGCGGGACTACAAATGAGCAGTTCTTC.

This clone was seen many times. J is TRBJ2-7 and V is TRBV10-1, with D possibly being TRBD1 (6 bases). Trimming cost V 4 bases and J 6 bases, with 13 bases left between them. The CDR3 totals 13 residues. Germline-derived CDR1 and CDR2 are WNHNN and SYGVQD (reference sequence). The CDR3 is CASSGSTGSEQYF. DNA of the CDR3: TGCGCCAGCAGTGGATCCACAGGGAGCGAGCAGTACTTC.

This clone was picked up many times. This CDR3 reads CASSQVGSSQTGGNQPQHF. CDR3 in DNA: TGTGCCAGCAGCCAAGTAGGCTCGTCACAGACAGGGGGCAATCAGCCCCAGCATTTT. The chain recombines TRBV4-2 with TRBJ1-5; 8 bases agree with TRBD1. Trimming took 1 base from V and 2 from J; bases not matched to a gene: 13. CDR3 length: 19 residues. Germline lookup yields CDR1 LGHNA and CDR2 YNFKEQ.

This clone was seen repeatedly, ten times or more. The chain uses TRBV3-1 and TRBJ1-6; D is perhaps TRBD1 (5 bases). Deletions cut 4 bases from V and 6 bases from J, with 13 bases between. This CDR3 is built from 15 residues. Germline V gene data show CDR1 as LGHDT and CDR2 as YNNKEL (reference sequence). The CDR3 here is CASSLRTSTNSPLHF. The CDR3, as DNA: TGTGCCAGCAGCCTCCGGACATCTACTAATTCACCCCTCCACTTT.

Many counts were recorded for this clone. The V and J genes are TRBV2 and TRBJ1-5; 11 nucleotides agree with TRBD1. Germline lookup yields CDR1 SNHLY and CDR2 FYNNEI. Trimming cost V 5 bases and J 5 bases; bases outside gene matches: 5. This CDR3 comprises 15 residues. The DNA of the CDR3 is TGTGCCAGCAGTCGCGGGACAGGGGGGGATCAGCCCCAGCATTTT. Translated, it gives CASSRGTGGDQPQHF.

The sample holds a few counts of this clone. CDR3 region: CASSYKPSNQPQHF. The CDR3 coding sequence is TGTGCCAGCAGTTATAAACCCTCCAATCAGCCCCAGCATTTT. The V gene is TRBV6-2 or TRBV6-3, the J gene TRBJ1-5; D unclear. In germline, CDR1 is MNHEY, CDR2 SVGEGT. CDR3 size: 14 residues. V lost 3 bases and J lost 3, with 9 bases in between.

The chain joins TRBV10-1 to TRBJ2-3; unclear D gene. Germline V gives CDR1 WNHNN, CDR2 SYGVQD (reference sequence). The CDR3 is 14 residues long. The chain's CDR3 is CISSESWVTNTQYF. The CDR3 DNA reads TGCATCAGCAGTGAGTCGTGGGTTACAAATACGCAGTATTTT.

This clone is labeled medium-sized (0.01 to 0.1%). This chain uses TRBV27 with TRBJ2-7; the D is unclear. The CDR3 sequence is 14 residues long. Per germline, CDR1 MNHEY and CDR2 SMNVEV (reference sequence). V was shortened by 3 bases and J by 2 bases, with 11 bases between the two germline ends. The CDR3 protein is CASSFNGVAYEQYF. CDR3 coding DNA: TGTGCCAGCAGTTTTAATGGAGTCGCCTACGAGCAGTACTTC.

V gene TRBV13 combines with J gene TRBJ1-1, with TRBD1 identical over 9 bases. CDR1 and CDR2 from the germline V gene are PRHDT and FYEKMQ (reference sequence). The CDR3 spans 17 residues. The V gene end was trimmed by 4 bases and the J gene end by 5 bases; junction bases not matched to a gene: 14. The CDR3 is CASSSLRKDRGWTEAFF. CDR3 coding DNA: TGTGCCAGCAGCTCACTTCGTAAAGACAGGGGGTGGACTGAAGCTTTCTTT.

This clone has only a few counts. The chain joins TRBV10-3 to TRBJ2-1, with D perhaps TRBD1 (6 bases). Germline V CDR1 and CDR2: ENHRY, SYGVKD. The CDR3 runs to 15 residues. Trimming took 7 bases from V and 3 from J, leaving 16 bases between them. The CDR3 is CAIKGLGTIYNEQFF. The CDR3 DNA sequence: TGTGCCATCAAGGGTTTGGGGACAATCTACAATGAGCAGTTCTTC.

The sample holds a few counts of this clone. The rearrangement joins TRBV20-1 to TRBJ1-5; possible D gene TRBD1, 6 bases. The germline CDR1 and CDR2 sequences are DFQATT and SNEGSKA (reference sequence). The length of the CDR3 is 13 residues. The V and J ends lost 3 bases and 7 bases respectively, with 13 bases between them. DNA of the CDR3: TGCAGTGCTAGGGACAGTACGTCGCAGCCCCAGCATTTT. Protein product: CSARDSTSQPQHF.

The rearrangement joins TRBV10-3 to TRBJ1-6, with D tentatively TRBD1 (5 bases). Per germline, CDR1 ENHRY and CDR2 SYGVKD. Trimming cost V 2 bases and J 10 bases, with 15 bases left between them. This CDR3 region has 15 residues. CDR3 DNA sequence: TGTGCCATCAGTGAGCTTGGGGCTAAGGACTCACCCCTCCACTTT. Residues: CAISELGAKDSPLHF.

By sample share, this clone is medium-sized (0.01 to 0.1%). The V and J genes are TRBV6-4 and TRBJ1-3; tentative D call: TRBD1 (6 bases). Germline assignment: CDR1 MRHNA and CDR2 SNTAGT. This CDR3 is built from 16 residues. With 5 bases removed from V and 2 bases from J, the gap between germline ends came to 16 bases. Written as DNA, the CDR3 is TGTGCCAGCAGTCCACAAAGACAGGAGGCTGGAAACACCATATATTTT. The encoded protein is CASSPQRQEAGNTIYF.

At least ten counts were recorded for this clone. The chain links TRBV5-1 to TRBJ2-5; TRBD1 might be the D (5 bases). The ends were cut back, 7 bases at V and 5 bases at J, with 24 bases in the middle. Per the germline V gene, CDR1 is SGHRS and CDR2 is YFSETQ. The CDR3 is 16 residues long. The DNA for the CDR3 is TGCGCCAGCCGACAGATCTCGGGTAACCCAGGGGAGACCCAGTACTTC. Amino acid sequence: CASRQISGNPGETQYF.

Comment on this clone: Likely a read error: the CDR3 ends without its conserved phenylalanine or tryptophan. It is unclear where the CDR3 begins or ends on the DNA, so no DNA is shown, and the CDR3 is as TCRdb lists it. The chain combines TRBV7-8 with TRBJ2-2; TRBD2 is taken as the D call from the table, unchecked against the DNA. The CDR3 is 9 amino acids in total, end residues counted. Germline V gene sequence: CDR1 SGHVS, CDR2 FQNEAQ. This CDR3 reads CASSIYSGG.

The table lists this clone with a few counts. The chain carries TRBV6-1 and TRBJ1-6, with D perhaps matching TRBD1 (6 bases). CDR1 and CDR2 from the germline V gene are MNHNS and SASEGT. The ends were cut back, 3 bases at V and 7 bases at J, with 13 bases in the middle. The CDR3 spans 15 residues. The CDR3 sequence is CASSESEQGNSPLHF. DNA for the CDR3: TGTGCCAGCAGTGAGTCCGAACAGGGCAATTCACCCCTCCACTTT.

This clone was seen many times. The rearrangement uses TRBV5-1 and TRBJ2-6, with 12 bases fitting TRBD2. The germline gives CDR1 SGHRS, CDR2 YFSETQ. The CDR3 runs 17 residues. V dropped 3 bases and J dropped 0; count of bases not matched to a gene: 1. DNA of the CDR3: TGCGCCAGCAGCTCACTAGCGGGGGGCTCTGGGGCCAACGTCCTGACTTTC. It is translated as CASSSLAGGSGANVLTF. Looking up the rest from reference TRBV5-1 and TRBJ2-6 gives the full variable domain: KAGVTQTPRYLIKTRGQQVTLSCSPISGHRSVSWYQQTPGQGLQFLFEYFSETQRNKGNFPGRFSGRQFSNSRSEMNVSTLELGDSALYLCASSSLAGGSGANVLTFGAGSRLTVL.

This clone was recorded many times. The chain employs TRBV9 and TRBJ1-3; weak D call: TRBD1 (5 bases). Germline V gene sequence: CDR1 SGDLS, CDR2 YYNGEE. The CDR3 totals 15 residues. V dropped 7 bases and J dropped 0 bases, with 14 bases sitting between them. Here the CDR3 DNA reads TGTGCCAGCGGGGGGGGACCGCGCTCTGGAAACACCATATATTTT. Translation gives CASGGGPRSGNTIYF.

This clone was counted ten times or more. This CDR3 is CAISERGTGLTPNYGYTF. In DNA form, the CDR3 reads TGTGCCATCAGTGAACGCGGGACAGGGCTTACGCCTAACTATGGCTACACCTTC. The genes are TRBV10-3 and TRBJ1-2, with 9 positions matching TRBD1. CDR1 and CDR2 from the germline V gene are ENHRY and SYGVKD. This CDR3 has 18 amino acids. The V and J ends lost 3 bases and 0 bases, in that order; junction bases with no gene match: 11.

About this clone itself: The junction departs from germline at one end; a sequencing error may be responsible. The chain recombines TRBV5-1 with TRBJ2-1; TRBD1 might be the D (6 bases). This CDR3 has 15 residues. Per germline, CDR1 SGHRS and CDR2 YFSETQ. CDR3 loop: CASGLDVGGSNEQFF. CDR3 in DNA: TGCGCCAGCGGCTTGGACGTAGGGGGATCCAATGAGCAGTTCTTC. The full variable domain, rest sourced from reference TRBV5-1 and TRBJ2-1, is KAGVTQTPRYLIKTRGQQVTLSCSPISGHRSVSWYQQTPGQGLQFLFEYFSETQRNKGNFPGRFSGRQFSNSRSEMNVSTLELGDSALYLCASGLDVGGSNEQFFGPGTRLTVL.